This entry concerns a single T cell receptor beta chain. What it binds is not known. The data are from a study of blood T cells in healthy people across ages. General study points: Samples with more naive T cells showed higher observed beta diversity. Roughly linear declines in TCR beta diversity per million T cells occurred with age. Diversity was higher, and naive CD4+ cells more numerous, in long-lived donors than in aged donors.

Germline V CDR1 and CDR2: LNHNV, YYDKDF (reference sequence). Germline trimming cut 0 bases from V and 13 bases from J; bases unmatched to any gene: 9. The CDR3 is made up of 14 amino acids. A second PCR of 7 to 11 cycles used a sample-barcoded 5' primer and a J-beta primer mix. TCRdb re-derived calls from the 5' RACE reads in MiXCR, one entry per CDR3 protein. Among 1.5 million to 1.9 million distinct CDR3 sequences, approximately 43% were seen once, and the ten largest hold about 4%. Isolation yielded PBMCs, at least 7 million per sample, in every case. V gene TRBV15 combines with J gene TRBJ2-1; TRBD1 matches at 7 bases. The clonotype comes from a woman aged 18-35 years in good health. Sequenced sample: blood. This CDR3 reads CATSRETGLKTQFF. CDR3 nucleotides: TGTGCCACCAGCAGAGAGACAGGGCTGAAGACCCAGTTCTTC.